The rows below give T cell receptor beta chains drawn from one sample of a study of early T cells in non-severe SARS-CoV-2 infection. TCRdb re-analysed the 5' RACE reads in MiXCR, keeping a single row per CDR3 protein. The sample carries about 22,000 distinct CDR3 sequences, roughly 4% recorded once. Material for sequencing was whole blood. The receptors stem from an adult who was a healthcare worker with PCR-confirmed SARS-CoV-2 infection or an uninfected control (not recorded which). The CDR3 runs from the conserved cysteine through the conserved F or W. A D gene is named only where the DNA matches it firmly. Clone size is stated in some rows and not others, as once, few, many or a class when expanded.

13,TRBV19,few,TRBJ2-3,.,CATSGVPGDTQYF,TGTGCCACTTCGGGAGTCCCCGGGGATACGCAGTATTTT
15,TRBV11-2,many,TRBJ2-1,.,CASIRGDPAYNEQFF,TGTGCCAGCATCCGAGGGGACCCCGCTTACAATGAGCAGTTCTTC
12,TRBV30,.,TRBJ2-4,.,CAWNMGTDIQYF,TGTGCCTGGAACATGGGAACGGACATTCAGTACTTC
13,TRBV25-1,many,TRBJ2-7,TRBD1,CASKGTGGDEQYF,TGTGCCAGCAAGGGGACAGGGGGAGACGAGCAGTACTTC
14,TRBV5-6,medium-sized,TRBJ2-7,.,CASSLLSGLYEQYF,TGTGCCAGCAGCTTACTTTCAGGCCTCTACGAGCAGTACTTC
14,TRBV7-2,many,TRBJ2-2,.,CASSSFWNTGELFF,TGTGCCAGCAGCTCCTTCTGGAACACCGGGGAGCTGTTTTTT
14,TRBV5-1,many,TRBJ2-2,TRBD1,CASSTGQGTGELFF,TGCGCCAGCAGCACGGGACAGGGGACCGGGGAGCTGTTTTTT
17,TRBV6-2/TRBV6-3,many,TRBJ2-1,.,CASSYSISESSYNEQFF,TGTGCCAGCAGTTACTCGATTTCTGAGAGCTCCTACAATGAGCAGTTCTTC
13,TRBV6-2/TRBV6-3,many,TRBJ2-1,.,CASTAGSYNEQFF,TGTGCCAGCACCGCGGGAAGCTACAATGAGCAGTTCTTC
13,TRBV29-1,.,TRBJ2-1,.,CSVVDRSYNEQFF,TGCAGCGTTGTGGACCGAAGTTACAATGAGCAGTTCTTC
16,TRBV6-5,many,TRBJ2-1,TRBD2,CASKALSGGPGGEQFF,TGTGCCAGCAAAGCCCTTAGCGGGGGTCCGGGGGGTGAGCAGTTCTTC
16,TRBV29-1,few,TRBJ2-2,.,CSAGFGGGRNTGELFF,TGCAGTGCGGGTTTCGGGGGCGGGAGGAACACCGGGGAGCTGTTTTTT
18,TRBV6-5,many,TRBJ2-3,.,CASSWGLGGLGGTDTQYF,TGTGCCAGCAGTTGGGGGCTAGGCGGGCTGGGGGGCACAGATACGCAGTATTTT
17,TRBV9,many,TRBJ2-3,TRBD2,CASSGGALAGATDTQYF,TGTGCCAGCAGCGGGGGGGCCCTAGCGGGAGCCACAGATACGCAGTATTTT
17,TRBV18,many,TRBJ2-1,TRBD2,CASSPPRGSGIDNEQFF,TGTGCCAGCTCACCCCCCCGAGGTAGCGGGATAGACAATGAGCAGTTCTTC
10,TRBV29-1,.,TRBJ2-5,.,CSVGLETQYF,TGCAGCGTGGGGCTAGAGACCCAGTACTTC
14,TRBV6-2/TRBV6-3,many,TRBJ1-5,TRBD1,CASSYWDRGQPQHF,TGTGCCAGCAGTTACTGGGACAGGGGTCAGCCCCAGCATTTT
16,TRBV5-1,.,TRBJ2-3,TRBD2,CASSSGLVPHTDTQYF,TGCGCCAGCAGCTCGGGACTAGTCCCCCACACAGATACGCAGTATTTT
15,TRBV27,many,TRBJ1-6,.,CASSLFSLNNSPLHF,TGTGCCAGCAGTTTATTTTCCCTTAATAATTCACCCCTCCACTTT
15,TRBV25-1,many,TRBJ2-7,TRBD1,CASTPTGTGAYEQYF,TGTGCCAGCACCCCGACCGGGACAGGGGCCTACGAGCAGTACTTC
14,TRBV5-5,many,TRBJ2-5,TRBD1,CASSLTGAQETQYF,TGTGCCAGCAGCTTGACAGGGGCTCAGGAGACCCAGTACTTC
13,TRBV18,many,TRBJ1-1,.,CASSPQGNTEAFF,TGTGCCAGCTCACCACAGGGAAACACTGAAGCTTTCTTT
15,TRBV7-9,few,TRBJ2-3,.,CASSFRSAGTDTQYF,TGTGCCAGCAGCTTCCGCTCGGCGGGCACAGATACGCAGTATTTT
14,TRBV6-2/TRBV6-3,many,TRBJ2-1,TRBD2,CASRSSGRGSEQFF,TGTGCCAGCAGAAGTAGCGGGAGGGGGAGTGAGCAGTTCTTC
14,TRBV9,few,TRBJ2-7,TRBD2,CASSAAGTPVEQYF,TGTGCCAGCAGCGCAGCGGGAACACCCGTCGAGCAGTACTTC
14,TRBV15,many,TRBJ2-7,TRBD1,CATSRGGQGGEQYF,TGTGCCACCAGCAGGGGCGGACAGGGCGGCGAGCAGTACTTC
17,TRBV19,few,TRBJ2-4,.,CASSLSGNRLAKNIQYF,TGTGCCAGTAGTCTTAGCGGAAATCGACTAGCCAAAAACATTCAGTACTTC
18,TRBV4-3,many,TRBJ2-1,TRBD2,CASSQDGVGRATYNEQFF,TGCGCCAGCAGCCAAGATGGGGTCGGGAGGGCTACCTACAATGAGCAGTTCTTC